The sample holds a few counts of the clone carrying this TCR beta chain. The antigen is unknown. This sample was included in a study of CD8+ T cells in alopecia areata. The overall study: Treated patients took oral tofacitinib at 5 to 10 mg twice daily.

Study-level points and caveats: Lesional scalp exceeded normal scalp in clonality, especially in alopecia totalis/universalis.

Sequencing relied on a cDNA template that was reverse transcribed from extracted RNA. Assay used: immunoSEQ multiplex PCR; TCRdb lists only in-frame clones, some missing. The data hold more than 90,000 clones, with 35% to 40% observed a single time. Both CD4+ and CD8+ T cells were separated by sorting PBMCs. Germline lookup yields CDR1 MGHRA and CDR2 YSYEKL. This CDR3 contains 15 residues. Trimming left V 5 bases short and J 5 bases short, with 16 bases between. This TCR was sampled from a human donor with alopecia areata. The chain joins TRBV4-1 to TRBJ2-1; D ambiguous. The sequenced sample consisted of CD4+ T cells sorted from blood. This CDR3 reads CASSGLGPTNNEQFF. For the CDR3, the DNA is TGCGCCAGCAGCGGGTTAGGGCCGACCAACAATGAGCAGTTCTTC.